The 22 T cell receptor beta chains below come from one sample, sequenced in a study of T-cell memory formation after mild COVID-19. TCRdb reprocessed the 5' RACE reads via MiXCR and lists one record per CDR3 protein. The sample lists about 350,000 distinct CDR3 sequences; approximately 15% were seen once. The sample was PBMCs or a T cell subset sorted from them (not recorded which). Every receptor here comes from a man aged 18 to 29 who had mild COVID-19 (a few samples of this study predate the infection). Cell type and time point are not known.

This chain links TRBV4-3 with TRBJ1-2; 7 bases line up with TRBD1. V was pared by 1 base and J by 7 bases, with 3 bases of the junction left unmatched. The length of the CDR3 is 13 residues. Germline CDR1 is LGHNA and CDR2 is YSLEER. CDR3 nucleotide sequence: TGCGCCAGCAGCCAAGGGGCAGGGGGTGGCTACACCTTC. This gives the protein CASSQGAGGGYTF.

DNA of the CDR3: TGTGCCAGCAGCTTAGATCAGGGAGGCGGCTACACCTTC. Translation gives CASSLDQGGGYTF. V is TRBV7-6 and J is TRBJ1-2; a possible D gene is TRBD1 (5 bases). The CDR3 is made up of 13 amino acids. V dropped 1 base and J dropped 8 bases, with 11 bases sitting between them. Germline CDR1 reads SGHVS; CDR2 reads FNYEAQ.

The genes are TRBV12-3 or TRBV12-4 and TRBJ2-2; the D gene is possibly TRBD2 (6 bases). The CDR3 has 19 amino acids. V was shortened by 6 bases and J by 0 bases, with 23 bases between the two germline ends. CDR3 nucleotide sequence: TGTGCCAGCAGGATCACGGACTACAAGACGGAAACGAACACCGGGGAGCTGTTTTTT. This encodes CASRITDYKTETNTGELFF.

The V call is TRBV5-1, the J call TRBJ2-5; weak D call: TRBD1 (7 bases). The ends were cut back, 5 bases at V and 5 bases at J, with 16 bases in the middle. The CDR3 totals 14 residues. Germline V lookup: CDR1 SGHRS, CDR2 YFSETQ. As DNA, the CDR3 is TGCGCCAGCAGGCAGCAGGGGGGTGGCGAGACCCAGTACTTC. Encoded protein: CASRQQGGGETQYF. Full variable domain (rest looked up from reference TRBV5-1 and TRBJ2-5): KAGVTQTPRYLIKTRGQQVTLSCSPISGHRSVSWYQQTPGQGLQFLFEYFSETQRNKGNFPGRFSGRQFSNSRSEMNVSTLELGDSALYLCASRQQGGGETQYFGPGTRLLVL.

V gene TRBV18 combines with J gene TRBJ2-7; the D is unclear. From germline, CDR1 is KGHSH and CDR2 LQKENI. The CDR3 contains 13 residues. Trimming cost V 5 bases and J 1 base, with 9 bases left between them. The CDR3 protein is CASSSDVSYEQYV. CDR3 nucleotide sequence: TGTGCCAGCTCATCGGACGTGTCCTACGAGCAGTACGTC.

CDR3 amino acids: CASNRGGGAGETQYF. The DNA of the CDR3 is TGTGCCAGCAACCGAGGTGGAGGGGCGGGGGAGACCCAGTACTTC. This sequence joins TRBV27 and TRBJ2-5, with a weak D call TRBD2 (6 bases). This CDR3 is 15 amino acids long. CDR1 is MNHEY, CDR2 SMNVEV, per germline (reference sequence). Between the trimmed V and J ends, which lost 7 bases and 5 bases, there was a span of 20 bases.

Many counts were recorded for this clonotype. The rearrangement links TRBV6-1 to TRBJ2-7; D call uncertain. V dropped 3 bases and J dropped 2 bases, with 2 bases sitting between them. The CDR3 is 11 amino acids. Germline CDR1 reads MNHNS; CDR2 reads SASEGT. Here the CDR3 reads CASSETYEQYV. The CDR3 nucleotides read TGTGCCAGCAGTGAGACCTACGAGCAGTACGTC.

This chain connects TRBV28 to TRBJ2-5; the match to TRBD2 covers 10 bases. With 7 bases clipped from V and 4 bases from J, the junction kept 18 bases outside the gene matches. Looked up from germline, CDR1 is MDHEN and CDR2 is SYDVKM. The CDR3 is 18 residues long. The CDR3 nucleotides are TGTGCCAGCAAAGGGCTAGCGGGAGTAACTTCCCTTTTAGAGACCCAGTACTTC. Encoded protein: CASKGLAGVTSLLETQYF.

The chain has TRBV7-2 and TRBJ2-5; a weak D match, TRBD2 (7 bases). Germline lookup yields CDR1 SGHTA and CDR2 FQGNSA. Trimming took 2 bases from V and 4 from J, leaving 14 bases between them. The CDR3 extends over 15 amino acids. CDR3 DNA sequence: TGTGCCAGCAGCTTATGGGGGGGCAGGGCAGAGACCCAGTACTTC. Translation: CASSLWGGRAETQYF. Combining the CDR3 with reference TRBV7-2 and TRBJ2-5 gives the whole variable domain GAGVSQSPSNKVTEKGKDVELRCDPISGHTALYWYRQSLGQGLEFLIYFQGNSAPDKSGLPSDRFSAERTGGSVSTLTIQRTQQEDSAVYLCASSLWGGRAETQYFGPGTRLLVL.

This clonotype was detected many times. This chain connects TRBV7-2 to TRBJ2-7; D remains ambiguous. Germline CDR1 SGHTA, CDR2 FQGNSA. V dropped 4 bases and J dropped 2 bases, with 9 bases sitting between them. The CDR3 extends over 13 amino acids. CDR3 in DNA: TGTGCCAGCAGCTACCCATGGACCTACGAGCAGTACTTC. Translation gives CASSYPWTYEQYF.

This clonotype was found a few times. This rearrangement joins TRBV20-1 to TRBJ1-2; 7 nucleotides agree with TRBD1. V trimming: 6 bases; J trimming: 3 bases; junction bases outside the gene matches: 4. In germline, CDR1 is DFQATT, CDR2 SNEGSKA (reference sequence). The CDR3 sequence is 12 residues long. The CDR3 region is CSAPGQDYGYTF. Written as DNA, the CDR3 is TGCAGTGCGCCCGGACAGGACTATGGCTACACCTTC.

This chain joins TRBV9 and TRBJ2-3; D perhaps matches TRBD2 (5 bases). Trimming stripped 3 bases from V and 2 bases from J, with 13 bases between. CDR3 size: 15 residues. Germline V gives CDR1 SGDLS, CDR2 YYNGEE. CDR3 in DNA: TGTGCCAGCAGCGGGAGGCCGGTGTCCACAGATACGCAGTATTTT. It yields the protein CASSGRPVSTDTQYF.

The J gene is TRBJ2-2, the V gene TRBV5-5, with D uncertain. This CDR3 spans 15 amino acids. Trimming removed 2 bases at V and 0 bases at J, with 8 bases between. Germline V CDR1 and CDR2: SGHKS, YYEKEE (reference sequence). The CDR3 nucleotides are TGTGCCAGCAGCTTCGGCATTTCGAACACCGGGGAGCTGTTTTTT. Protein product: CASSFGISNTGELFF.

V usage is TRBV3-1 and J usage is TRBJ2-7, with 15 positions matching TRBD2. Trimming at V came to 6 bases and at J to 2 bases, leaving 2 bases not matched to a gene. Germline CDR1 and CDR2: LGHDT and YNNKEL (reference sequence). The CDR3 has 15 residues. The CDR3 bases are TGTGCCAGCAGAGGGACTAGCGGGGGGACCTACGAGCAGTACTTC. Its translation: CASRGTSGGTYEQYF.

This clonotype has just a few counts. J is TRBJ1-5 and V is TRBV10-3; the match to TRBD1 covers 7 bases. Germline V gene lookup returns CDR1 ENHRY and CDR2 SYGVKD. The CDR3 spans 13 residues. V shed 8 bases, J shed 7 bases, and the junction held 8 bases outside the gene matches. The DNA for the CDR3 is TGTGCCATCGGAGCAGGGGACAGCCAGCCCCAGCATTTT. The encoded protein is CAIGAGDSQPQHF.

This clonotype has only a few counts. Here the CDR3 DNA reads TGTGCCAGCAGAGGGGGGGACAGGGGGCTGGACACTGAAGCTTTCTTT. This sequence encodes CASRGGDRGLDTEAFF. V usage is TRBV6-5 and J usage is TRBJ1-1; 12 nucleotides match TRBD1. The CDR3 has 16 amino acids. The V gene end was trimmed by 6 bases and the J gene end by 3 bases; junction bases not matched to a gene: 8. Germline lookup yields CDR1 MNHEY and CDR2 SVGAGI.

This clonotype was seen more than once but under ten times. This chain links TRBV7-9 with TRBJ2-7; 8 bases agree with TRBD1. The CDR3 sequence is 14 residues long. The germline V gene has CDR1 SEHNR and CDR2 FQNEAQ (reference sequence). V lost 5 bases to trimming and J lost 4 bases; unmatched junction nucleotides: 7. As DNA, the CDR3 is TGTGCCAGCAGCCTAGGGGGACAGGATTACGAGCAGTACTTC. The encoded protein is CASSLGGQDYEQYF.

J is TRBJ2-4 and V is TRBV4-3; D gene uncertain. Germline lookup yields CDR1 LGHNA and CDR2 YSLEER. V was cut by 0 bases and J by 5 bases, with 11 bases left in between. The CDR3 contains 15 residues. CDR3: CASSQDVGEENIQYF. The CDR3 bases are TGCGCCAGCAGCCAAGATGTCGGAGAAGAAAACATTCAGTACTTC.

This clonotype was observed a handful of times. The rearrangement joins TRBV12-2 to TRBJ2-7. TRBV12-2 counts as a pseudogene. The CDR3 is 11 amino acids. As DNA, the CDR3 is TGTGCAAGTCGCTTAGTGGCGGCGCAGTACGTC. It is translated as CASRLVAAQYV.

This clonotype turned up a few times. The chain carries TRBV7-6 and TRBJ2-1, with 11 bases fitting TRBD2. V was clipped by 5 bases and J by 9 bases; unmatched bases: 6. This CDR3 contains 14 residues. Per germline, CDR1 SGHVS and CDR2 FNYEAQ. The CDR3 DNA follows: TGTGCCAGCAGCGAGACTAGCGGGGTCGGTGAGCAGTTCTTC. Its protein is CASSETSGVGEQFF. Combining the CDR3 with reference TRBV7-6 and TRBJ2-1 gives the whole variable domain GAGVSQSPRYKVTKRGQDVALRCDPISGHVSLYWYRQALGQGPEFLTYFNYEAQQDKSGLPNDRFSAERPEGSISTLTIQRTEQRDSAMYRCASSETSGVGEQFFGPGTRLTVL.

CDR3 coding DNA: TGCGCCAGCAGCCAAGAGCCAGGGGTCTCCTACGAGCAGTACTTC. Amino acid sequence: CASSQEPGVSYEQYF. This chain uses TRBV4-1 with TRBJ2-7; maybe TRBD1 (6 bases). The CDR3 is 15 amino acids. Trimming removed 0 bases from V and 0 bases from J, with 9 bases in between. CDR1 is MGHRA and CDR2 is YSYEKL in the germline V gene.

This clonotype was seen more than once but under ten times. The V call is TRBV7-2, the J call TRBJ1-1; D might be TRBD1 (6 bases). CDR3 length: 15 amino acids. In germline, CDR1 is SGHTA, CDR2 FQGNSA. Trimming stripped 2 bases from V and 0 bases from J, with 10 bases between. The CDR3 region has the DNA TGTGCCAGCAGCTTACAGGGGATCATGAACACTGAAGCTTTCTTT. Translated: CASSLQGIMNTEAFF. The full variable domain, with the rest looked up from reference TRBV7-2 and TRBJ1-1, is GAGVSQSPSNKVTEKGKDVELRCDPISGHTALYWYRQSLGQGLEFLIYFQGNSAPDKSGLPSDRFSAERTGGSVSTLTIQRTQQEDSAVYLCASSLQGIMNTEAFFGQGTRLTVV.